Listed below are T cell receptor beta chains from one sample, sequenced in a study of neoadjuvant anti-PD-1 for oral cavity cancer. Assay used: immunoSEQ multiplex PCR; TCRdb lists only in-frame clones, some missing. The sample lists about 14,000 clones, more than 75% occurring once. Sequenced here: PBMCs, sampled after nivolumab (anti-PD-1) treatment. All receptors come from a person between 40 and 85 years old with oral cavity squamous cell carcinoma. Each CDR3 is given with its conserved first and last residue. D genes are given only for firm matches. Not every row has a clone size; where given, it reads once, few, many or a size class.

d_gene: TRBD1; j_gene: TRBJ1-1; abundance: -; v_gene: TRBV13; CDR3aa: CASSYGTGNTEAFF; CDR3nt: TGTGCCAGCAGTTATGGGACAGGGAACACTGAAGCTTTCTTT
d_gene: -; j_gene: TRBJ2-5; abundance: -; v_gene: TRBV10-1; CDR3aa: CASSEWREETQYF; CDR3nt: TGCGCCAGCAGTGAGTGGAGGGAAGAGACCCAGTACTTC
d_gene: -; j_gene: TRBJ2-3; abundance: -; v_gene: TRBV5-1; CDR3aa: CASGAAAGTDTQYF; CDR3nt: TGCGCCAGCGGGGCGGCGGCCGGCACAGATACGCAGTATTTT
d_gene: -; j_gene: TRBJ1-5; abundance: -; v_gene: TRBV5-1; CDR3aa: CASSSTGGAYQPQHF; CDR3nt: TGCGCCAGCAGCTCAACCGGGGGGGCGTATCAGCCCCAGCATTTT
d_gene: -; j_gene: TRBJ2-3; abundance: -; v_gene: TRBV11-3; CDR3aa: CASSLGGSYTDTQYF; CDR3nt: TGTGCCAGCAGCTTAGGGGGGAGTTACACAGATACGCAGTATTTT
d_gene: -; j_gene: TRBJ1-2; abundance: few; v_gene: TRBV4-1; CDR3aa: CASSQEMTGHYGYTF; CDR3nt: TGCGCCAGCAGCCAAGAGATGACAGGCCACTATGGCTACACCTTC
d_gene: -; j_gene: TRBJ1-2; abundance: few; v_gene: TRBV19; CDR3aa: CASSIVLTHPSGYTF; CDR3nt: TGTGCCAGTAGTATAGTTCTGACTCACCCTAGCGGCTACACCTTC
d_gene: TRBD1; j_gene: TRBJ2-5; abundance: -; v_gene: TRBV2; CDR3aa: CASRKDRVGETQYF; CDR3nt: TGTGCCAGCAGGAAGGACAGGGTTGGAGAGACCCAGTACTTC
d_gene: TRBD1; j_gene: TRBJ1-1; abundance: -; v_gene: TRBV19; CDR3aa: CASRTQGENTEAFF; CDR3nt: TGTGCCAGTAGGACACAGGGGGAGAACACTGAAGCTTTCTTT
d_gene: -; j_gene: TRBJ1-1; abundance: -; v_gene: TRBV5-6; CDR3aa: CASSSPDRKNTEAFF; CDR3nt: TGTGCCAGCAGCTCCCCCGACAGGAAGAACACTGAAGCTTTCTTT
d_gene: -; j_gene: TRBJ2-1; abundance: -; v_gene: TRBV5-5; CDR3aa: CASSSWTASEQFF; CDR3nt: TGTGCCAGCAGCTCTTGGACAGCAAGTGAGCAGTTCTTC
d_gene: -; j_gene: TRBJ2-1; abundance: -; v_gene: TRBV6-6; CDR3aa: CASSYSPGGTHEQFF; CDR3nt: TGTGCCAGCAGTTACTCACCGGGTGGCACGCATGAGCAGTTCTTC
d_gene: TRBD1; j_gene: TRBJ2-1; abundance: -; v_gene: TRBV18; CDR3aa: CASSLTGATSYNEQFF; CDR3nt: TGTGCCAGCTCACTTACAGGGGCGACATCCTACAATGAGCAGTTCTTC
d_gene: -; j_gene: TRBJ1-4; abundance: -; v_gene: TRBV21-1; CDR3aa: CASSKGRPGGDNPIWATNEKLFF; CDR3nt: TGTGCCAGCAGCAAAGGACGCCCTGGGGGGGACAACCCTATTTGGGCAACTAATGAAAAACTGTTTTTT
d_gene: TRBD1; j_gene: TRBJ1-2; abundance: -; v_gene: TRBV13; CDR3aa: CASSVAGTGYGYTF; CDR3nt: TGTGCCAGCAGCGTCGCCGGGACAGGGTATGGCTACACCTTC
d_gene: -; j_gene: TRBJ2-7; abundance: -; v_gene: TRBV5-4; CDR3aa: CASRPNALYEQYF; CDR3nt: TGTGCCAGCCGCCCCAACGCGTTGTACGAGCAGTACTTC
d_gene: TRBD2; j_gene: TRBJ2-1; abundance: -; v_gene: TRBV6-1; CDR3aa: CASSEGPAGDEQFF; CDR3nt: TGTGCCAGCAGTGAGGGCCCAGCGGGGGATGAGCAGTTCTTC
d_gene: TRBD1; j_gene: TRBJ2-4; abundance: few; v_gene: TRBV6-1; CDR3aa: CASRRDRGRAYQYF; CDR3nt: TGTGCCAGCAGGAGGGACAGGGGGCGCGCATACCAGTACTTC
d_gene: -; j_gene: TRBJ1-2; abundance: -; v_gene: TRBV12-2; CDR3aa: CASRFFGGSGYTF; CDR3nt: TGTGCAAGTCGCTTTTTTGGTGGTAGTGGCTACACCTTC
d_gene: -; j_gene: TRBJ1-5; abundance: -; v_gene: TRBV11-3; CDR3aa: CASSPPFLQPSQPQHF; CDR3nt: TGTGCCAGCAGCCCCCCCTTCTTGCAGCCCAGCCAGCCCCAGCATTTT
d_gene: -; j_gene: TRBJ1-1; abundance: few; v_gene: TRBV19; CDR3aa: CASSVLTFRGASTEAFF; CDR3nt: TGTGCCAGTAGTGTACTCACGTTTCGGGGGGCAAGCACTGAAGCTTTCTTT
d_gene: -; j_gene: TRBJ1-1; abundance: -; v_gene: TRBV11-1; CDR3aa: CASSFRRNTEAFF; CDR3nt: TGTGCCAGCAGCTTCAGGCGGAACACTGAAGCTTTCTTT
d_gene: TRBD1; j_gene: TRBJ1-5; abundance: -; v_gene: TRBV2; CDR3aa: CASSEWTGLEPQHF; CDR3nt: TGTGCCAGCAGTGAGTGGACAGGCCTCGAGCCCCAGCATTTT
d_gene: -; j_gene: TRBJ2-2; abundance: -; v_gene: TRBV28; CDR3aa: CASIIWRGNTGELFF; CDR3nt: TGTGCCAGCATCATTTGGAGGGGAAACACCGGGGAGCTGTTTTTT
d_gene: -; j_gene: TRBJ1-5; abundance: -; v_gene: TRBV7-8; CDR3aa: CASSLSNRGFSNQPQHF; CDR3nt: TGTGCCAGCAGCTTATCCAACCGGGGGTTTAGCAATCAGCCCCAGCATTTT
d_gene: TRBD2; j_gene: TRBJ2-1; abundance: -; v_gene: TRBV6-5; CDR3aa: CASSFGLAGDEQFF; CDR3nt: TGTGCCAGCAGTTTCGGACTAGCGGGGGATGAGCAGTTCTTC
d_gene: TRBD1; j_gene: TRBJ1-2; abundance: -; v_gene: TRBV2; CDR3aa: CASRADRVLGYTF; CDR3nt: TGTGCCAGCAGAGCAGACAGGGTCTTAGGCTACACCTTC
d_gene: -; j_gene: TRBJ1-4; abundance: -; v_gene: TRBV2; CDR3aa: CASSEFEGGATNEKLFF; CDR3nt: TGTGCCAGCAGTGAATTTGAGGGGGGTGCAACTAATGAAAAACTGTTTTTT
d_gene: TRBD1; j_gene: TRBJ1-5; abundance: -; v_gene: TRBV7-9; CDR3aa: CASSLAMVTGGHQPQHF; CDR3nt: TGTGCCAGCAGCTTAGCGATGGTAACAGGGGGTCATCAGCCCCAGCATTTT
d_gene: TRBD2; j_gene: TRBJ2-1; abundance: -; v_gene: TRBV6-1; CDR3aa: CASSVVLAGGLNEQFF; CDR3nt: TGTGCCAGCAGTGTGGTCCTAGCGGGGGGGCTAAATGAGCAGTTCTTC
d_gene: -; j_gene: TRBJ2-5; abundance: once; v_gene: TRBV5-6; CDR3aa: CASSLGLGQETQYF; CDR3nt: TGTGCCAGCAGCTTGGGGCTAGGGCAAGAGACCCAGTACTTC